This T cell receptor beta chain was found in a study of blood T cell repertoires in COVID-19. Study as a whole: The United States, Italy and Spain provided the acute and convalescent COVID-19 samples. PBMCs, B-cell-depleted T cells, or T cells provided the cDNA or gDNA that made up the material.

Trimming removed 1 base at V and 0 bases at J, with 10 bases between. The CDR3 extends over 15 amino acids. Germline CDR1 MGHRA, CDR2 YSYEKL. Original analysis: The assay estimated nucleated cells by amplifying reference gene primers. TCRdb's table, derived via immunoSEQ multiplex PCR, lists solely in-frame clones and lacks some. Clone size and V and J calls were adopted from that table, with D and trimming inferred from the DNA. The repertoire includes 150,000 to 200,000 clones, approximately 86% of them detected once, and 6.5% to 9% sits in the top ten. The sample was peripheral blood. This TCR derives from a woman aged 40 to 50 with COVID-19, enrolled during active disease. This chain joins TRBV4-1 and TRBJ2-7; D possibly corresponds to TRBD1 (6 bases). The CDR3 DNA reads TGCGCCAGCAGCCAAGGTGGGGGCAGCTCCTACGAGCAGTACTTC. Protein: CASSQGGGSSYEQYF.